Listed below are T cell receptor beta chains from one sample, sequenced in a study of cytomegalovirus exposure and HLA in healthy donors. Here immunoSEQ multiplex PCR was the method, and the copy in TCRdb shows in-frame clones only, minus some. The sample has 130,000 to 150,000 clones; around 82% are singletons. Sequencing used PBMCs. The receptors originated from a female donor in good health and CMV-seronegative. CDR3s leave out the opening cysteine and the closing phenylalanine or tryptophan. Fields, in order: V gene, CDR3 protein.

TRBV4-3	ASSQEWALNSPLH
TRBV28	ASSFRFRGYEQY
TRBV5-1	ASSLVRGNPNEQF
TRBV4-1	ASSQDPPAGAYNEQF
TRBV4-3	ASSQVNRDDEQY
TRBV28	ASSHRGRHTEAF
TRBV25-1	ASSDPDRFNEKLF
TRBV19	ASRVSTGTEAF
TRBV5-6	ASSLGWRSPLH
TRBV27	ASSVLAGARTDTQY
TRBV19	ASSISGTGIWSGPYEQY
TRBV14	ASSHPTGPYSYEQY
TRBV2	ASREGQGEFNEKLF
TRBV25-1	ASSARTSGYNEQF
TRBV5-1	ASSQGRNREGYT
TRBV30	AWTVGDTQY
TRBV7-2	ASSLARDSREAF
TRBV28	ASSPDRYNTGELF
TRBV28	ATTRGSGNTIY
TRBV28	ASSKMDSSYNEQF
TRBV27	ASRRGGTNEKLF
TRBV29-1	SGGLAGSGSYNEQF
TRBV5-4	ASSRSPLDQPQH
TRBV5-1	ASSSIFGGELF
TRBV19	ASSIGLAGGRHSTDTQY
TRBV10-3	AIRGGNTIY
TRBV11-2	ASSLGTSNEQY
TRBV9	ASSHRGGGSSYEQY
TRBV5-1	ASSSAEVETQY
TRBV19	ASSPFEGNTEAF
TRBV28	ASSFPVEKLF
TRBV30	AWTDKVDQAF
TRBV6-6	ASSLDKNYGYT
TRBV7-9	ASSLETAYEQY
TRBV19	ASSMRTGANTIY
TRBV28	ASSPLGQPQH
TRBV19	ASGDRDNQPQH
TRBV4-1	ASSLETGWETQY
TRBV2	ASSESPTGIRKY
TRBV5-5	ASSLGRGRYAEAF
TRBV9	ASSQSGQFFNEQF
TRBV19	ASSIQRTGDGYT
TRBV6-1	ASSAAQGMNTQY
TRBV15	ATSPPRGDTQY
TRBV5-1	ASSSGITSSYNSPLH
TRBV19	ASSSRTGFEKLF
TRBV11-2	ASSLGGRAGETQY
TRBV5-1	ASSLNGEISYEQY
TRBV4-1	ASSQDYRGPLNTEAF
TRBV5-1	ASTLGLTGTTDTQY
TRBV7-9	ASSLGTRDGYT
TRBV7-6	ASSLEGGEQF
TRBV18	ASSRKTSGAFSSYEQY
TRBV28	ASSLPWRANTEAF
TRBV28	ASRDTNTGELF